The source of this TCR beta chain is a study of blood T cells in healthy people across ages (dated by TCRdb to between 2014 and 2017). About the study as a whole: In model experiments, roughly one uniquely barcoded TCR beta cDNA molecule per two T cells was captured by template switching. To track age-related changes in TCR beta repertoire diversity, the study relied on deep sequencing normalized with unique cDNA molecular identifiers. The donors were split into four age groups: young (average around 16 years), middle-aged (nearly 40), aged (over 55) and long-lived (approximately 80). To avoid experimental bias, donors of different ages were spread randomly across the sequencing lanes. Using the same blood draw, the study looked at two additional independent replicas of 1 million unique cDNA reads for two donors, one aged 18 to 29 and the other aged 80 or older. General conclusions and limits of the study: Estimates of total diversity based on one million sequenced T cells were considered lower bounds and underestimates. A strong correlation was found between observed TCR beta diversity and the percentage of naive T cells measured by flow cytometry. Since profiling was done on bulk unsorted PBMCs, naive and antigen-experienced compartments could not be conclusively compared. As age increased, observed TCR beta diversity per million T cells dropped in a roughly linear way, and a significant reduction was already evident by age 40. Compared with the aged group, the long-lived group had more naive CD4+ T cells, fewer expanded clones and increased TCR diversity, a pattern suggesting age selection. Because the CMV infection status of the donors was unknown, age-related changes in expanded clonotypes may potentially have been confounded.

As for this clonotype: Its target antigen remains unknown. Base qualities were left out, and no much larger clone turns up one base away.

The 40 or so donors, aged about 6 to 100 years, were systemically healthy Caucasian individuals from Russia. Each donor gave 8 to 10 milliliters of peripheral blood, drawn into EDTA-treated Vacutainer tubes. Ficoll-Paque density-gradient centrifugation was used to isolate PBMCs, with at least 6 million per sample. Total RNA, at least 6 micrograms per sample, was extracted from PBMCs with Trizol reagent. The percentages of naive CD45RAhigh/CD27high T cells were determined by flow cytometry on a PBMC aliquot from every donor. Library preparation employed 5' RACE. The listed sequencing device is Illumina HiSeq 2500. A second PCR of about 7 to 12 cycles was run with a J-beta primer mix and a sample-barcoded 5' primer. A template-switch 5' adaptor carrying 12 random nucleotides introduced a unique molecular identifier onto each TCR beta cDNA molecule. Each sample yielded at least 3 million CDR3-containing paired-end reads. First-strand cDNA synthesis was performed from all RNA using the Mint cDNA synthesis kit, with priming by a TRBC-specific oligonucleotide. All cDNA was treated with uracil-DNA glycosylase and then went through a first 18-cycle PCR with the universal primers M1SS and BC2_uni_R. Regarding the original processing steps: Each sample was normalized by randomly selecting 1 million high-quality reads, each carrying a distinct molecular identifier. Reads sharing molecular identifiers were discarded rather than binned into consensus sequences. MiTCR, set to a Q25 quality threshold and the strictest error-elimination algorithm, was used for CDR3 identification, clonotype clustering and error correction. A nonparametric unseen species model using Euler transformation provided a lower-bound estimate of total TCR beta diversity. TCRdb reprocessing: public reads trimmed at Q25 with fastp, clones called with MiXCR, in-frame beta chains kept. CDR3 protein sequences are deduplicated, and each keeps its most common genes and DNA. The V and J calls were determined by TCRdb, not by the authors. This sample comprises fewer than 900,000 distinct CDR3 sequences, about half of them detected only once. Under 35% of the sample comes from the top ten.

Taken from the germline V gene, the CDR1 and CDR2 loops are SGHTA and FQGNSA. V is pared back by 3 bases and J by 3 bases, with 15 bases lying between the germline termini. There are 15 amino acids in the CDR3, from cysteine to phenylalanine inclusive. Only the CDR3 DNA stays, 45 bases, in frame from base 1. Sequencing was done on a sample of blood. Here the chain combines TRBV7-2 and TRBJ2-7, with a tentative D call of TRBD1 or TRBD2, each matching 6 bases. The TCR comes from a woman aged 55-70 years in good health. The nucleotide sequence reads as follows: TGTGCCAGCAGCTTGCAGGGGACTGGGAGCTACGAGCAGTACTTC. Its protein reads: CASSLQGTGSYEQYF.